The next 30 T cell receptor beta chains were all read from a single sample in a study of T cell repertoires in cytomegalovirus infection. TCRdb redid the calling of the reads with MiXCR, one entry per CDR3 protein. The data show around 630,000 distinct CDR3 sequences, roughly 24% seen once. The specimen was CD8+ T cells from PBMCs. These receptors came from a human donor in good health (CMV status not recorded). Some clones in this sample may be carry-over from other donors' samples.

A few counts support this clonotype. The V gene is TRBV7-8, the J gene TRBJ2-3; no reliable D call. V was clipped by 4 bases and J by 1 base, with 12 bases between them. The CDR3 loop spans 15 amino acids. Germline V gene lookup returns CDR1 SGHVS and CDR2 FQNEAQ. The CDR3 DNA reads TGTGCCAGCAGCTCCGACACCTGGGGCACAGATACGCAGTATTTT. It encodes CASSSDTWGTDTQYF.

This clonotype showed up just a few times. The V call is TRBV2, the J call TRBJ2-5; D is perhaps TRBD1 (5 bases). The V gene lost 7 bases and the J gene lost 5 bases, with 11 bases spanning the gap. The germline CDR1 and CDR2 sequences are SNHLY and FYNNEI. The CDR3 sequence is 12 residues long. The CDR3 region is CASKGRVETQYF. CDR3 nucleotides: TGTGCCAGCAAGGGCAGGGTCGAGACCCAGTACTTC.

Worth noting for this clonotype: A junction boundary mismatches the germline segment, possibly from a read error. The rearrangement joins TRBV20-1 to TRBJ1-1; 7 bases match TRBD1. The germline CDR1 and CDR2 sequences are DFQATT and SNEGSKA (reference sequence). CDR3 size: 13 residues. The CDR3 coding sequence is TGTGGAGGCGTCGGGACAGTTAGCACTGAAGCTTTCTTT. Encoded protein: CGGVGTVSTEAFF.

This clonotype has only a few counts. This chain connects TRBV3-1 to TRBJ2-7; 8 bases match TRBD1. The CDR3 sequence is 15 residues long. Trimming took 0 bases from V and 5 from J; bases not matched to a gene: 6. Germline V CDR1 and CDR2: LGHDT, YNNKEL (reference sequence). The CDR3 bases are TGTGCCAGCAGCCAAGAAGTGAAGACAGGGGACGAGCAGTACTTC. Amino acids: CASSQEVKTGDEQYF.

CDR3 region: CASSGGGRNTEAFF. The CDR3 DNA follows: TGTGCCAGCAGCGGGGGGGGGCGAAACACTGAAGCTTTCTTT. The chain joins TRBV9 to TRBJ1-1; D is possibly TRBD1 (6 bases). The CDR3 covers 14 residues. Germline V CDR1 and CDR2: SGDLS, YYNGEE. Trimming stripped 3 bases from V and 2 bases from J, with 11 bases between. The full variable domain, with the rest looked up from reference TRBV9 and TRBJ1-1, is DSGVTQTPKHLITATGQRVTLRCSPRSGDLSVYWYQQSLDQGLQFLIQYYNGEERAKGNILERFSAQQFPDLHSELNLSSLELGDSALYFCASSGGGRNTEAFFGQGTRLTVV.

The chain couples TRBV25-1 to TRBJ1-1; D gene unclear. This CDR3 comprises 21 residues. Looked up from germline, CDR1 is MGHDK and CDR2 is SYGVNS. The V end was cut by 2 bases, the J end by 0 bases, with 28 bases between. The CDR3 DNA reads as TGTGCCAGCAGTGAAGACCACGCAACCCTTTCCTTTGGCGGCTTGAACACTGAAGCTTTCTTT. As protein: CASSEDHATLSFGGLNTEAFF.

This clonotype was detected a few times. The chain combines TRBV6-5 with TRBJ2-5; the D gene is possibly TRBD2 (6 bases). Germline-derived CDR1 and CDR2 are MNHEY and SVGAGI. Trimming pared 1 base from V and 4 bases from J, leaving 10 bases between. This CDR3 region has 14 residues. This CDR3 is CASSYWGEGETQYF. In DNA form, the CDR3 reads TGTGCCAGCAGTTACTGGGGGGAAGGAGAGACCCAGTACTTC.

The V call is TRBV24-1, the J call TRBJ2-3, with D unclear. The CDR3 length is 12 residues. V was pared by 8 bases and J by 7 bases, with 12 bases between. Germline assignment: CDR1 KGHDR and CDR2 SFDVKD. CDR3 coding DNA: TGTGCCACCACCCACTTGAGCAATACGCAGTATTTT. Its protein is CATTHLSNTQYF.

The gene calls are TRBV2 and TRBJ1-2; no reliable D call. CDR3 length equals 14 residues. Germline V gene sequence: CDR1 SNHLY, CDR2 FYNNEI. Between the trimmed V and J ends, which lost 8 bases and 2 bases, there was a span of 15 bases. DNA for the CDR3: TGTGCCAGCCCATATGTACTTCTAAACTATGGCTACACCTTC. Its translation is CASPYVLLNYGYTF.

This clonotype was seen a few times. The DNA of the CDR3 is TGTGCCAGCAGTTACGCGGACAGGAGCACAGATACGCAGTATTTT. This codes for CASSYADRSTDTQYF. V and J are TRBV6-6 and TRBJ2-3; 7 nucleotides line up with TRBD1. The CDR3 loop spans 15 amino acids. Looked up from germline, CDR1 is MNHNY and CDR2 is SVGAGI (reference sequence). J gave up 0 bases and V 2 bases, and 2 bases lay outside the gene matches.

Of note for this clonotype: Germline and junction disagree at one end, which may indicate a read error. The chain carries TRBV5-6 and TRBJ2-1; tentative D call: TRBD1 (5 bases). The CDR3 length is 13 residues. Looked up from germline, CDR1 is SGHDT and CDR2 is YYEEEE. The CDR3 DNA reads as TGTGCCAGCAGCCTGGGGCTAGGCAATGAGGAGTTCTTC. Translation gives CASSLGLGNEEFF.

This clonotype came up many times. The V call is TRBV7-6, the J call TRBJ2-7; no clear D gene. This CDR3 has 17 amino acids. Looked up from germline, CDR1 is SGHVS and CDR2 is FNYEAQ. V lost 5 bases, J lost 2 bases, and 22 bases lay in between. Here the CDR3 DNA reads TGTGCCAGCAGCCCCCGAACAAGGGCAGCCGGCCCCTACGAGCAGTACTTC. Its translation: CASSPRTRAAGPYEQYF.

This clonotype was counted between two and nine times. V gene TRBV19 combines with J gene TRBJ2-3; D perhaps matches TRBD1 (6 bases). This CDR3 is built from 13 residues. CDR1 and CDR2 (germline): LNHDA, SQIVND (reference sequence). Trimming removed 5 bases from V and 4 bases from J, with 10 bases in between. The CDR3 spells CASSSKGADTQYF. The CDR3 coding sequence is TGTGCCAGTAGTTCGAAGGGGGCAGATACGCAGTATTTT. The full variable domain, its missing parts supplied by reference TRBV19 and TRBJ2-3, is DGGITQSPKYLFRKEGQNVTLSCEQNLNHDAMYWYRQDPGQGLRLIYYSQIVNDFQKGDIAEGYSVSREKKESFPLTVTSAQKNPTAFYLCASSSKGADTQYFGPGTRLTVL.

There are many counts of this clonotype. The chain recombines TRBV28 with TRBJ1-4; D is perhaps TRBD1 (5 bases). Trimming took off 7 bases at V and 8 bases at J, with 17 bases between the two ends. CDR3 length equals 14 residues. CDR1 and CDR2 (germline): MDHEN, SYDVKM. DNA of the CDR3: TGTGCCAGCACCCCTCGGGGGGTCAGGGAAAAACTGTTTTTT. Translation: CASTPRGVREKLFF.

This clonotype was counted at least ten times. The chain combines TRBV12-3 or TRBV12-4 with TRBJ2-1, with D unclear. The V end was cut by 3 bases, the J end by 8 bases, with 8 bases between. The CDR3 spans 12 residues. CDR3 protein: CASSFRVDEQFF. Written as DNA, the CDR3 is TGTGCCAGCAGTTTCCGCGTCGATGAGCAGTTCTTC.

The V and J genes are TRBV7-9 and TRBJ1-1, with a possible D match to TRBD1 (5 bases). Trimming cost V 2 bases and J 2 bases, with 12 bases left between them. The length of the CDR3 is 15 residues. CDR1 SEHNR and CDR2 FQNEAQ come from the germline V gene (reference sequence). CDR3 nucleotide sequence: TGTGCCAGCAGCTTATTAACCGGGGGTAACACTGAAGCTTTCTTT. This encodes CASSLLTGGNTEAFF.

The CDR3 DNA reads TGCAGCGTTGAAGATCAGGTTGGCTACACCTTC. Translating it yields CSVEDQVGYTF. The J gene is TRBJ1-2, the V gene TRBV29-1; D is undetermined. The germline V gene has CDR1 SQVTM and CDR2 ANQGSEA. The CDR3 is 11 amino acids. The V and J ends lost 0 bases and 7 bases respectively, with 6 bases between them.

With respect to this clonotype: A read error is possible here, since a much larger clone lies one base away. V usage is TRBV7-2 and J usage is TRBJ2-3; 11 bases line up with TRBD2. Germline V CDR1 and CDR2: SGHTA, FQGNSA. Losses at the gene ends were 5 bases for V and 5 bases for J; bases not matched to a gene: 6. CDR3 length equals 15 residues. CDR3 region: CASSGSGGAEDTQYF. In nucleotides, the CDR3 is TGTGCCAGCAGCGGTAGCGGGGGGGCGGAAGATACGCAGTATTTT.

This clonotype was detected many times. This chain joins TRBV27 and TRBJ2-1; 7 bases are a match to TRBD1. V lost 2 bases and J lost 9; bases outside the gene matches: 4. The CDR3 totals 13 residues. In germline, CDR1 is MNHEY, CDR2 SMNVEV (reference sequence). CDR3 nucleotide sequence: TGTGCCAGCAGTTTAGACACAGGGGTTGAGCAGTTCTTC. Its translation: CASSLDTGVEQFF.

This clonotype was recorded a few times. The chain couples TRBV27 to TRBJ2-2, with D possibly called TRBD1 or TRBD2 (5 bases each). CDR3 size: 13 residues. From germline, CDR1 is MNHEY and CDR2 SMNVEV (reference sequence). The V and J ends lost 3 bases and 6 bases respectively, with 8 bases between them. The CDR3 DNA reads TGTGCCAGCAGTTTTACGGGGCCCGGGGAGCTGTTTTTT. Its protein is CASSFTGPGELFF.

This clonotype came up many times. The J gene is TRBJ2-1, the V gene TRBV11-1, with D uncertain. Between the trimmed V and J ends, which lost 3 bases and 0 bases, there was a span of 9 bases. Germline CDR1 is SGHAT and CDR2 is FQDESV (reference sequence). The CDR3 totals 15 residues. The CDR3: CASSFGKSSYNEQFF. CDR3 in DNA: TGTGCCAGCAGCTTCGGCAAAAGCTCCTACAATGAGCAGTTCTTC. The entire variable domain, with the rest obtained from reference TRBV11-1 and TRBJ2-1, is as follows: EAEVAQSPRYKITEKSQAVAFWCDPISGHATLYWYRQILGQGPELLVQFQDESVVDDSQLPKDRFSAERLKGVDSTLKIQPAELGDSAMYLCASSFGKSSYNEQFFGPGTRLTVL.

The CDR3 loop reads CASSSDGTGLYGYTF. CDR3 nucleotides: TGTGCCAGCAGTTCCGACGGGACAGGCCTCTATGGCTACACCTTC. The rearrangement links TRBV6-2 or TRBV6-3 to TRBJ1-2; 8 nucleotides align to TRBD1. This CDR3 is built from 15 residues. The V and J ends lost 4 bases and 4 bases, in that order; junction bases with no gene match: 8. The germline V gene has CDR1 MNHEY and CDR2 SVGEGT.

In its sample, this clonotype was seen many times. The gene calls are TRBV7-9 and TRBJ2-2; D is undetermined. The V gene's germline CDR1 is SEHNR and CDR2 FQNEAQ (reference sequence). V gave up 1 base and J gave up 0 bases, with 12 bases separating them. The CDR3 spans 17 residues. CDR3 nucleotides: TGTGCCAGCAGCTTAGAAGGTTTCCTGGCGAACACCGGGGAGCTGTTTTTT. As protein: CASSLEGFLANTGELFF.

This clonotype appeared a few times. The rearrangement links TRBV6-6 to TRBJ2-7; 8 bases map to TRBD1. J lost 3 bases, V lost 5 bases, and 9 bases had no gene match. In germline, CDR1 is MNHNY, CDR2 SVGAGI (reference sequence). The CDR3 runs 15 residues. In DNA form, the CDR3 reads TGTGCCAGCAGTCCTACCGGACAGGGCGGCTACGAGCAGTACTTC. Translation: CASSPTGQGGYEQYF.

The table lists this clonotype with a few counts. The V and J genes are TRBV4-1 and TRBJ1-1; possibly TRBD1 for D (6 bases). In germline, CDR1 is MGHRA, CDR2 YSYEKL. V was clipped by 5 bases and J by 5 bases, with 18 bases between them. The CDR3 contains 15 residues. This CDR3 reads CASSSTSTGWTEAFF. In nucleotides, the CDR3 is TGCGCCAGCAGCTCTACGTCGACAGGTTGGACTGAAGCTTTCTTT.

This clonotype was seen ten or more times. The CDR3 spells CASSPSGLGQPQHF. Here the CDR3 DNA reads TGTGCCAGCAGCCCAAGTGGGCTTGGTCAGCCCCAGCATTTT. The chain carries TRBV7-9 and TRBJ1-5; D not certain. The germline V gene encodes CDR1 SEHNR and CDR2 FQNEAQ (reference sequence). Trimming cost V 5 bases and J 6 bases, with 14 bases left between them. The CDR3 sequence is 14 residues long.

This clonotype turned up a few times. The J gene is TRBJ1-1, the V gene TRBV14, with TRBD1 as a possible D gene (6 bases). The germline CDR1 and CDR2 sequences are SGHDN and FVKESK. CDR3 length: 13 residues. V lost 4 bases, J lost 4 bases, and 10 bases lay in between. The DNA for the CDR3 is TGTGCCAGCAGCCCAGGGGTCACCACTGAAGCTTTCTTT. It is translated as CASSPGVTTEAFF.

The rearrangement joins TRBV15 to TRBJ2-7, with 8 bases fitting TRBD2. Germline V gene sequence: CDR1 LNHNV, CDR2 YYDKDF (reference sequence). With V trimmed by 5 bases and J by 2 bases, 8 bases remained unmatched. The CDR3 length is 15 residues. The CDR3 nucleotides read TGTGCCACCAGCCCCGGGAGGGCAGGGACCTACGAGCAGTACTTC. This encodes CATSPGRAGTYEQYF.

This clonotype has ten or more counts. V is TRBV7-2 and J is TRBJ2-3; D gene ambiguous. Germline CDR1 reads SGHTA; CDR2 reads FQGNSA. The V gene lost 3 bases and the J gene lost 5 bases, with 18 bases spanning the gap. The CDR3 is 16 residues long. This CDR3 is CASSFLPEGIGDTQYF. The CDR3 DNA follows: TGTGCCAGCAGCTTCCTCCCAGAAGGGATAGGAGATACGCAGTATTTT. Looking up the rest from reference TRBV7-2 and TRBJ2-3 gives the full variable domain: GAGVSQSPSNKVTEKGKDVELRCDPISGHTALYWYRQSLGQGLEFLIYFQGNSAPDKSGLPSDRFSAERTGGSVSTLTIQRTQQEDSAVYLCASSFLPEGIGDTQYFGPGTRLTVL.

The V gene is TRBV4-1, the J gene TRBJ2-7; D remains ambiguous. V was shortened by 4 bases and J by 0 bases, with 10 bases between the two germline ends. The CDR3 has 14 residues. Germline CDR1 reads MGHRA; CDR2 reads YSYEKL. The CDR3 spells CASSLFQDSYEQYF. The CDR3 DNA reads as TGCGCCAGCAGCCTCTTTCAGGACTCCTACGAGCAGTACTTC.